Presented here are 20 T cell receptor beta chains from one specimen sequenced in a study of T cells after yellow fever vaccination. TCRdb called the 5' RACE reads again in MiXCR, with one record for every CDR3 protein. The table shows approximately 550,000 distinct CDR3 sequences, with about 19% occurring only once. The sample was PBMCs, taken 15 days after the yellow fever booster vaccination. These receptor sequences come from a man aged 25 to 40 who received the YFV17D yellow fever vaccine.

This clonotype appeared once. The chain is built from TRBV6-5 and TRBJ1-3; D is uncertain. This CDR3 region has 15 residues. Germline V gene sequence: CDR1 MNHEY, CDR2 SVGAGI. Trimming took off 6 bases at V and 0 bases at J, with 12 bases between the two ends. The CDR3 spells CASRDTGSSGNTIYF. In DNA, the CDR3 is TGTGCCAGCAGAGACACGGGTAGCTCTGGAAACACCATATATTTT.

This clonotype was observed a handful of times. DNA for the CDR3: TGTGCCACGGGGGCACAGGCTGGGCCCTACGAGCAGTACTTC. As protein: CATGAQAGPYEQYF. V usage is TRBV6-1 and J usage is TRBJ2-7; D is possibly TRBD1 or TRBD2 (6 bases each). The V and J ends lost 10 bases and 2 bases respectively, with 18 bases between them. CDR1 and CDR2 (germline): MNHNS, SASEGT. The CDR3 sequence is 14 residues long.

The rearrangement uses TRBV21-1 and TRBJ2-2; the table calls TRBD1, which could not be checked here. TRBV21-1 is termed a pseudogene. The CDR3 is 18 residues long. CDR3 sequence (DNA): TGTGCCAGCAGCCCCCGTAGACAGCGACGATCGAACACCGGGGAGCTGTTTTTT. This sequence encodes CASSPRRQRRSNTGELFF.

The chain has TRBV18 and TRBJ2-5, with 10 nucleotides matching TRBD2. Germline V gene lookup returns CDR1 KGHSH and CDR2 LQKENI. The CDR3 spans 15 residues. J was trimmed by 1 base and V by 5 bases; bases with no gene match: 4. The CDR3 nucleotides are TGTGCCAGCTCATCTCAGCGGGAGGGCCAAGAGACCCAGTACTTC. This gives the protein CASSSQREGQETQYF. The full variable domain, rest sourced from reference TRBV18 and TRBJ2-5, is NAGVMQNPRHLVRRRGQEARLRCSPMKGHSHVYWYRQLPEEGLKFMVYLQKENIIDESGMPKERFSAEFPKEGPSILRIQQVVRGDSAAYFCASSSQREGQETQYFGPGTRLLVL.

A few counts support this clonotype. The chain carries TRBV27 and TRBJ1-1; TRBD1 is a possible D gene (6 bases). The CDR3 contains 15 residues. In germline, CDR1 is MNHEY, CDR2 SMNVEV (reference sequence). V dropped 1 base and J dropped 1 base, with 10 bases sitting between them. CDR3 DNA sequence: TGTGCCAGCAGTTTATTCGGGGGCGCGAACACTGAAGCTTTCTTT. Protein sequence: CASSLFGGANTEAFF.

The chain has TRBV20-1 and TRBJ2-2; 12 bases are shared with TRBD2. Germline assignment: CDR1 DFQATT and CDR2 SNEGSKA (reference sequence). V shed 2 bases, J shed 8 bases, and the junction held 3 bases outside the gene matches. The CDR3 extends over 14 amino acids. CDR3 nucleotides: TGCAGTGCTAGACCTAGCGGGAGGGCTGGGGAGCTGTTTTTT. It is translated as CSARPSGRAGELFF.

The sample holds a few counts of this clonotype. The CDR3 loop reads CASSYGGQGAFF. CDR3 sequence (DNA): TGTGCCAGCAGCTACGGGGGGCAAGGAGCTTTCTTT. The V gene is TRBV7-9, the J gene TRBJ1-1; tentatively, D is TRBD1 (6 bases). CDR1 is SEHNR, CDR2 FQNEAQ, per germline (reference sequence). CDR3 length: 12 amino acids. The V end lost 4 bases, the J end lost 10 bases, and 13 bases lay between the germline ends.

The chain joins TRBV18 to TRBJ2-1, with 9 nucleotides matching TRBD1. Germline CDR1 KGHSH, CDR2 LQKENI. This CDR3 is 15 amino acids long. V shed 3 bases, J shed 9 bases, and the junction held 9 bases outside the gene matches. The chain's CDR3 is CASSPPGQGWVEQFF. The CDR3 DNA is TGTGCCAGCTCACCGCCGGGACAGGGCTGGGTTGAGCAGTTCTTC.

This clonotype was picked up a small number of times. CDR3 in DNA: TGCAGCGTTGAAGGTTCGCAAGGGACAGGGCGCTACGAGCAGTACTTC. Amino acids: CSVEGSQGTGRYEQYF. The V and J genes are TRBV29-1 and TRBJ2-7; 9 nucleotides line up with TRBD1. The J segment lost 3 bases and the V segment lost 1 base, leaving 10 bases of the junction unmatched. The CDR3 loop spans 16 amino acids. The germline V gene encodes CDR1 SQVTM and CDR2 ANQGSEA.

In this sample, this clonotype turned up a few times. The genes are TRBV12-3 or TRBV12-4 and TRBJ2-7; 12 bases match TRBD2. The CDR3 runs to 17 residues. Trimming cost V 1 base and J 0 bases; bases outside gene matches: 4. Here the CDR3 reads CASSLGGLAGPSYEQYF. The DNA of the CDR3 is TGTGCCAGCAGTTTAGGGGGACTAGCGGGCCCCTCCTACGAGCAGTACTTC.

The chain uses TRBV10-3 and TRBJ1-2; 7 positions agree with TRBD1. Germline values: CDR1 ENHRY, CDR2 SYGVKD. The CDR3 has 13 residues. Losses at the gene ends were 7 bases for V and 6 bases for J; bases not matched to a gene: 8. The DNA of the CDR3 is TGTGCCATCACCGAGACGGGGACAGATGGCTACACCTTC. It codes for CAITETGTDGYTF.

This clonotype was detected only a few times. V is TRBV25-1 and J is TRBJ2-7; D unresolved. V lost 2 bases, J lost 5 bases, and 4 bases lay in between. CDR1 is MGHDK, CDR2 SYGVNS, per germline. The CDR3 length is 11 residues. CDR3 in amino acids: CASSEGDEQYF. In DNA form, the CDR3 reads TGTGCCAGCAGTGAAGGAGACGAGCAGTACTTC.

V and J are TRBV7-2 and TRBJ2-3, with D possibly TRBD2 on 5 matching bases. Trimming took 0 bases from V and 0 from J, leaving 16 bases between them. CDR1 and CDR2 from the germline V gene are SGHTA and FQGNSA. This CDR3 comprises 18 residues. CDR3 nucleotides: TGTGCCAGCAGCTTAGCATCGGGAATAATGCGAAGCACAGATACGCAGTATTTT. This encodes CASSLASGIMRSTDTQYF.

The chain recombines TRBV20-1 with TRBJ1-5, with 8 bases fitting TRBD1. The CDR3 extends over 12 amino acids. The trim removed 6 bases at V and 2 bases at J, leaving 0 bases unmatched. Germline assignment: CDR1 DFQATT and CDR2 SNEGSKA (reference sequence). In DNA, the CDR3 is TGCAGTGCACAGGGGGGCAATCAGCCCCAGCATTTT. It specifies CSAQGGNQPQHF.

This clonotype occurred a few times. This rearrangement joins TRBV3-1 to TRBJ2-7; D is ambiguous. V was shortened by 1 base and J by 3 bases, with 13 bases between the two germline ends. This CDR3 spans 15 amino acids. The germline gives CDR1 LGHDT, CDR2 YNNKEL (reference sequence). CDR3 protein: CASSQVFGPDYEQYF. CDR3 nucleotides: TGTGCCAGCAGCCAAGTTTTCGGGCCGGACTACGAGCAGTACTTC.

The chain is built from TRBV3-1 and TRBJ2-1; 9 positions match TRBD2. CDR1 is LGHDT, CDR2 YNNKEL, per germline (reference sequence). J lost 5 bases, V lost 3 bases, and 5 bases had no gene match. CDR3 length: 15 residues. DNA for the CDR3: TGTGCCAGCAGCCATTTCGGGACTAGCAACAATGAGCAGTTCTTC. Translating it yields CASSHFGTSNNEQFF.

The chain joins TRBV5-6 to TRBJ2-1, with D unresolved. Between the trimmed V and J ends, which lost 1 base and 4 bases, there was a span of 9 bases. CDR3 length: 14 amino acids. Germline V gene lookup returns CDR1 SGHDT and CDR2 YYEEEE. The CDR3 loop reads CASSLFSVYNEQFF. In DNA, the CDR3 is TGTGCCAGCAGCTTGTTCTCAGTTTACAATGAGCAGTTCTTC.

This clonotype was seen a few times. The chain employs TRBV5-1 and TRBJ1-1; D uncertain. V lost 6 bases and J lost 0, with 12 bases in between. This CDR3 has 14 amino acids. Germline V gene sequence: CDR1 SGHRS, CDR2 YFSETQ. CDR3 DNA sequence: TGCGCCAGCACCCTGACAAATATGAACACTGAAGCTTTCTTT. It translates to CASTLTNMNTEAFF.

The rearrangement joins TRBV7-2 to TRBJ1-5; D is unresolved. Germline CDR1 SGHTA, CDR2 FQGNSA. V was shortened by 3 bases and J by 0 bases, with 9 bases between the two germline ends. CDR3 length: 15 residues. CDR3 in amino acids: CASSFNGVSNQPQHF. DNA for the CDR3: TGTGCCAGCAGCTTTAATGGGGTTAGCAATCAGCCCCAGCATTTT.

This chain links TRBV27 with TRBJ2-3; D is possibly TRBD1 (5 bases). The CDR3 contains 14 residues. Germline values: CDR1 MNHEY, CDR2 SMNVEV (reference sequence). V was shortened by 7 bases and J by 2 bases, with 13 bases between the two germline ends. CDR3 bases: TGTGCCAGCATTGGACACCTACACACAGATACGCAGTATTTT. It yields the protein CASIGHLHTDTQYF.